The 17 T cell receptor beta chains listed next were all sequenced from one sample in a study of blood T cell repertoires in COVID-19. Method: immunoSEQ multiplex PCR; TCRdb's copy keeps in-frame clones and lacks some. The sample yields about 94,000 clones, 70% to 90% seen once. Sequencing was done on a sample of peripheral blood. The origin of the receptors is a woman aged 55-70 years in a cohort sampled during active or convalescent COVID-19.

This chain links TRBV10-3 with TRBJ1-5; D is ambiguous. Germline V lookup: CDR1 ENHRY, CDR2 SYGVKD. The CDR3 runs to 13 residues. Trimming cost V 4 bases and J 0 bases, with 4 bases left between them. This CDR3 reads CAISASSNQPQHF. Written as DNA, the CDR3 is TGTGCCATCAGTGCCTCTAGCAATCAGCCCCAGCATTTT.

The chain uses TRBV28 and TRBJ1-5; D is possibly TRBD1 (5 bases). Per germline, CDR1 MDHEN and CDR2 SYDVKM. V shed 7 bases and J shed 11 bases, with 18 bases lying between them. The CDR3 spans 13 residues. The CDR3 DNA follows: TGTGCCAGCACCCTCGGGGGAGACGAAGCCCAGCATTTT. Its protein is CASTLGGDEAQHF.

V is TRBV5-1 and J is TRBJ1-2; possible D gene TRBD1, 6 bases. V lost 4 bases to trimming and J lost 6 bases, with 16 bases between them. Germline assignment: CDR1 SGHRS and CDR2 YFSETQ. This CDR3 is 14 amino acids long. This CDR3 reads CASSPNRVSDGYTF. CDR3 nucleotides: TGCGCCAGCAGCCCAAACAGGGTTTCTGATGGCTACACCTTC.

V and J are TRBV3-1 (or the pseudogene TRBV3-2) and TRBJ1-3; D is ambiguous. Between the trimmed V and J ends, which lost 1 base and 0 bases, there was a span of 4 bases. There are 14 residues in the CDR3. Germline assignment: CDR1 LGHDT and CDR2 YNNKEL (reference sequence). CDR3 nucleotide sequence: TGTGCCAGCAGCCAAGCCCACTCTGGAAACACCATATATTTT. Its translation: CASSQAHSGNTIYF.

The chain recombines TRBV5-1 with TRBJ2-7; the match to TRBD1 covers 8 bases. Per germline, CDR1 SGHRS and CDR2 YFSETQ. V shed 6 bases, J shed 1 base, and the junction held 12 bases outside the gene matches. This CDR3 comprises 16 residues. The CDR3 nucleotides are TGCGCCAGCACCCTACAGGGGGAAGGTGGGTCCTACGAGCAGTACTTC. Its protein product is CASTLQGEGGSYEQYF.

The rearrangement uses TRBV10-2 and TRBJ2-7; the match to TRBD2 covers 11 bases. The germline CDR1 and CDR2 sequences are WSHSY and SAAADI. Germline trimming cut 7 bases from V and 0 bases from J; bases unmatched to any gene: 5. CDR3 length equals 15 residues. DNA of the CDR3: TGCGCCAGCATCAGACTAGCGGGGAGCTCCTACGAGCAGTACTTC. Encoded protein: CASIRLAGSSYEQYF.

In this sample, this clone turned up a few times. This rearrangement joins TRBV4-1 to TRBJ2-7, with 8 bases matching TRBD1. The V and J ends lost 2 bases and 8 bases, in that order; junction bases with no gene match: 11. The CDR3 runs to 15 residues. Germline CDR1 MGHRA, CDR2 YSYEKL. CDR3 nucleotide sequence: TGCGCCAGCAGCCAATTGGCAGGGGGCGCTGGAAAGCAGTACTTC. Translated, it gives CASSQLAGGAGKQYF.

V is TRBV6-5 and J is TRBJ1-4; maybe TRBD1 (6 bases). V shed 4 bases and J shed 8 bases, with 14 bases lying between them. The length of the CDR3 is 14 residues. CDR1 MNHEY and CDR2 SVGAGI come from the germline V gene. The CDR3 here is CASSSQGLREKLFF. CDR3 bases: TGTGCCAGCAGTTCGCAGGGGCTCCGAGAAAAACTGTTTTTT.

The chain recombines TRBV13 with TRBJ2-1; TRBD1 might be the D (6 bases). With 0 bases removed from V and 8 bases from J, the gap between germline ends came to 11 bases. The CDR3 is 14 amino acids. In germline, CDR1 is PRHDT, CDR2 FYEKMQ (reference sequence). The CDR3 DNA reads TGTGCCAGCAGCTTAGGCAGGGGTTTGTATGAGCAGTTCTTC. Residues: CASSLGRGLYEQFF.

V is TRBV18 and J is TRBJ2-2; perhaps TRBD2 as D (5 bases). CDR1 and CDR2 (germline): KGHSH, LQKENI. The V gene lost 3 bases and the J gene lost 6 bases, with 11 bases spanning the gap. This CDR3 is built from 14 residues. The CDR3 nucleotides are TGTGCCAGCTCACCGCCTTCCGGGGCCGGGGAGCTGTTTTTT. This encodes CASSPPSGAGELFF.

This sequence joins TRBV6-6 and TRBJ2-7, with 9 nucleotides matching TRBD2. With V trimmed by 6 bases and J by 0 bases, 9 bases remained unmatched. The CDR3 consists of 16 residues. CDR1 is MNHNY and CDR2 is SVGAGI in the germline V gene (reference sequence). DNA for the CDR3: TGTGCCAGCAGCCCTTATGGTAGCGGGGGCTCCTACGAGCAGTACTTC. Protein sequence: CASSPYGSGGSYEQYF.

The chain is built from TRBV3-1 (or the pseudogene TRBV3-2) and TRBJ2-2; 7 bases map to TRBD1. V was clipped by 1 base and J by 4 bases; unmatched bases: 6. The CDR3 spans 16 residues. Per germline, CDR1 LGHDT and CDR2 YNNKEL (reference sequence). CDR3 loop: CASSQGVGGITGELFF. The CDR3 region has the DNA TGTGCCAGCAGCCAAGGAGTAGGGGGCATCACCGGGGAGCTGTTTTTT.

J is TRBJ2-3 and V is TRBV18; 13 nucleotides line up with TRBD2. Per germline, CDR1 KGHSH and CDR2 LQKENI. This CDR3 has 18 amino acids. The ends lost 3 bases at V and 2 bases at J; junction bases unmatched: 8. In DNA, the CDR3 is TGTGCCAGCTCACCTAAACTAGCGGGGGGGCGTATCACAGATACGCAGTATTTT. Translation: CASSPKLAGGRITDTQYF.

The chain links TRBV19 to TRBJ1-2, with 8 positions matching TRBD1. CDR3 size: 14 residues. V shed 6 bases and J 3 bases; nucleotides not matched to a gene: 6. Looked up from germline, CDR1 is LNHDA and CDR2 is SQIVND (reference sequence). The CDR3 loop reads CASRRQGPDYGYTF. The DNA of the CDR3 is TGTGCCAGTAGACGACAGGGGCCAGACTATGGCTACACCTTC.

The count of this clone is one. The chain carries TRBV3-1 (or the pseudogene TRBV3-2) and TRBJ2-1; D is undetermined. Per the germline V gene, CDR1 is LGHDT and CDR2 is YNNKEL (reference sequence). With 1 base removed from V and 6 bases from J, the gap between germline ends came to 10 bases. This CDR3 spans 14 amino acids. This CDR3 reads CASSQGPRSNEQFF. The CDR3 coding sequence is TGTGCCAGCAGCCAAGGGCCCAGAAGCAATGAGCAGTTCTTC.

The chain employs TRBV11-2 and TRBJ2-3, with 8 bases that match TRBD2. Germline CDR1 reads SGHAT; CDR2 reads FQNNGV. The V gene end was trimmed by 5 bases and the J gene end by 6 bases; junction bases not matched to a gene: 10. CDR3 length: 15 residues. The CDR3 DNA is TGTGCCAGCAGCCCCGGGGGGGGGTATGTGGATACGCAGTATTTT. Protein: CASSPGGGYVDTQYF.

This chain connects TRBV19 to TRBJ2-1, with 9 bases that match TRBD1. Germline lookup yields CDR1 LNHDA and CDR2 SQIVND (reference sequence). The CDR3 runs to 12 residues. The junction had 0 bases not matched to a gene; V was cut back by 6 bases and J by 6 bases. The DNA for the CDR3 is TGTGCCAGTAGACAGGGGGCCAATGAGCAGTTCTTC. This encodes CASRQGANEQFF.